The entry below gives a single T cell receptor beta chain sequence along with its context. As yet, its antigen is unknown. The junction and the germline gene differ at one end; a read error may be behind it. Using its own MiXCR run on the reads, TCRdb lists one record per CDR3 protein. The sample includes about 20,000 distinct CDR3 sequences, about 39% of them seen just once. This CDR3 is 14 amino acids long. Germline-derived CDR1 and CDR2 are MDHEN and SYDVKM. This entry is derived from a study of T cell repertoires in cytomegalovirus infection. The material was CD8+ T cells from cultured PBMCs, obtained from culture after CMV antigen stimulation. This receptor was taken from a human donor in good health (CMV status not recorded). Some clones in this sample may be carry-over from other donors' samples. The gene calls are TRBV28 and TRBJ1-6; 7 positions agree with TRBD1. DNA of the CDR3: TGTGCCGGCAGGAGACAGGGTTTTAATTCACCCCTCCACTTT. Protein sequence: CAGRRQGFNSPLHF.